A single sample gave rise to the 8 T cell receptor beta chains below, sequenced in a study of a mutant IDH1 vaccine in newly diagnosed glioma. These receptors' targets are unknown. The method was immunoSEQ multiplex PCR; TCRdb's version includes in-frame clones alone and lacks a portion of them. This sample has approximately 81,000 clones, with roughly 85% found just once. Time point given: week 23, last vaccination. All doses held 300 ug of mutant IDH1 20-mer peptide, with topical imiquimod. Sequenced here: PBMCs, sampled from a glioma patient whose treatment included an IDH1 peptide vaccine. The receptor set was obtained from a man aged 30 to 45 with glioma. Some clones in this sample may be carry-over from other donors' samples.

V gene TRBV9 combines with J gene TRBJ2-2; TRBD2 agrees at 8 bases. The CDR3 loop spans 15 amino acids. Trimming took 4 bases from V and 4 from J; bases not matched to a gene: 6. Looked up from germline, CDR1 is SGDLS and CDR2 is YYNGEE. CDR3 loop: CASSPGGLSTGELFF. The CDR3 DNA reads as TGTGCCAGCAGCCCGGGGGGGTTGAGCACCGGGGAGCTGTTTTTT.

The chain is built from TRBV4-1 and TRBJ2-3, with D uncertain. The V end was cut by 4 bases, the J end by 12 bases, with 11 bases between. The CDR3 runs 11 residues. CDR1 and CDR2 from the germline V gene are MGHRA and YSYEKL. Written as DNA, the CDR3 is TGCGCCAGCAGCCCCCTCCCGGGTCAGTATTTT. Residues: CASSPLPGQYF.

The chain has TRBV18 and TRBJ2-1, with 8 bases identical to TRBD2. Germline assignment: CDR1 KGHSH and CDR2 LQKENI. Germline trimming cut 3 bases from V and 6 bases from J; bases unmatched to any gene: 10. The CDR3 totals 16 residues. The CDR3 DNA reads as TGTGCCAGCTCACCCCCGGGGGGGGCTAGCGGCAATGAGCAGTTCTTC. Translation: CASSPPGGASGNEQFF.

The rearrangement uses TRBV7-9 and TRBJ1-2; D gene unclear. The CDR3 extends over 15 amino acids. V was clipped by 2 bases and J by 1 base, with 11 bases between them. Germline V lookup: CDR1 SEHNR, CDR2 FQNEAQ (reference sequence). CDR3 residues: CASSLPEGGNYGYTF. The CDR3 region has the DNA TGTGCCAGCAGCTTACCGGAGGGAGGTAACTATGGCTACACCTTC.

This rearrangement joins TRBV29-1 to TRBJ1-1; D not certain. Germline-derived CDR1 and CDR2 are SQVTM and ANQGSEA. The CDR3 is made up of 11 amino acids. V gave up 5 bases and J gave up 1 base, with 5 bases separating them. This CDR3 is CSVPRNTEAFF. The DNA of the CDR3 is TGCAGCGTTCCGCGGAACACTGAAGCTTTCTTT.

V and J are TRBV6-4 and TRBJ2-3, with D possibly being TRBD1 (6 bases). V was clipped by 4 bases and J by 2 bases, with 10 bases between them. Per germline, CDR1 MRHNA and CDR2 SNTAGT. The CDR3 consists of 14 residues. The CDR3 spells CASSARGFTDTQYF. In DNA form, the CDR3 reads TGTGCCAGCAGTGCCAGGGGATTCACAGATACGCAGTATTTT.

This clone is a singleton in its sample. This chain uses TRBV9 with TRBJ2-7, with TRBD1 identical over 8 bases. This CDR3 is 17 amino acids long. CDR1 and CDR2 (germline): SGDLS, YYNGEE. Losses at the gene ends were 4 bases for V and 2 bases for J; bases not matched to a gene: 14. In DNA form, the CDR3 reads TGTGCCAGCAGCCCCTTTCTCGGACAGGGCTCAACCTACGAGCAGTACTTC. This encodes CASSPFLGQGSTYEQYF.

The V call is TRBV11-2, the J call TRBJ1-1; TRBD1 might be the D (5 bases). Germline assignment: CDR1 SGHAT and CDR2 FQNNGV. Between the trimmed V and J ends, which lost 5 bases and 9 bases, there was a span of 16 bases. This CDR3 region has 13 residues. CDR3 sequence: CASSAGGQGKAFF. The DNA of the CDR3 is TGTGCCAGCAGCGCGGGGGGTCAGGGAAAAGCTTTCTTT.